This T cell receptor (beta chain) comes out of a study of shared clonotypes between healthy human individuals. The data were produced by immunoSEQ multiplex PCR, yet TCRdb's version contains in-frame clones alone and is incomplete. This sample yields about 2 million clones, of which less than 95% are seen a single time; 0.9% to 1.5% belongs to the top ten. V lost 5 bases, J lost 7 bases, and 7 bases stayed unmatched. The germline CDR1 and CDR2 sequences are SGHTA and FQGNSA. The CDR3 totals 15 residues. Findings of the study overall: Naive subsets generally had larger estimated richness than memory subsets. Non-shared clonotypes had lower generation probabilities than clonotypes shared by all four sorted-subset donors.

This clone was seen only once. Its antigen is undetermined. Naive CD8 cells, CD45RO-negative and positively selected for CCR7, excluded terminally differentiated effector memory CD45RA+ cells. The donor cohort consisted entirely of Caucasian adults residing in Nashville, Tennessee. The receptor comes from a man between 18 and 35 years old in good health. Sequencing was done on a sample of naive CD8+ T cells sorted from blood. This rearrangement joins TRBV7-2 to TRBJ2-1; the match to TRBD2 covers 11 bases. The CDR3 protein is CASSLSGTSGNEQFF. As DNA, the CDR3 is TGTGCCAGCAGCCTCTCCGGGACTAGCGGAAATGAGCAGTTCTTC. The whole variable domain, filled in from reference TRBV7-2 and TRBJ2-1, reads GAGVSQSPSNKVTEKGKDVELRCDPISGHTALYWYRQSLGQGLEFLIYFQGNSAPDKSGLPSDRFSAERTGGSVSTLTIQRTQQEDSAVYLCASSLSGTSGNEQFFGPGTRLTVL.